This T cell receptor (beta chain) was captured in a study of shared clonotypes between healthy human individuals. The length of the CDR3 is 12 residues. In germline, CDR1 is LNHDA, CDR2 SQIVND (reference sequence). V shed 3 bases and J shed 5 bases, with 7 bases lying between them. This clone came up once. Generated by immunoSEQ multiplex PCR, the TCRdb table keeps only in-frame clones and is missing some. This table has a few million clones, 90% to 95% appearing once. The receptor was isolated from a man between 18 and 29 years old in good health. The chain couples TRBV19 to TRBJ2-5; unclear D gene. The source material was naive CD4+ T cells sorted from blood. The subset denotes: CD45RA+ positively selected. The CDR3 protein is CASSISTETQYF. CDR3 in DNA: TGTGCCAGTAGTATCTCCACCGAGACCCAGTACTTC.